A single sample gave rise to the 25 T cell receptor beta chains below, sequenced in a study of blood T cell repertoires in COVID-19 (TCRdb year 2020). The library relied on the immunoSEQ multiplex PCR assay. Held by TCRdb, this immuneACCESS table contains in-frame sequences only and omits some clones. Under half of the omission traces to an unresolved V gene where checked; the cause of the rest is unknown. This sample comprises over 130,000 clones, 85% of them detected only once. Around 2.9% of the sample lies in the top ten. The specimen was peripheral blood. The receptor source for this set is a man aged 50 or older with acute or convalescent COVID-19.

The genes are TRBV19 and TRBJ1-5; TRBD1 aligns across 8 bases. The germline CDR1 and CDR2 sequences are LNHDA and SQIVND (reference sequence). The CDR3 is made up of 17 amino acids. V shed 4 bases, J shed 2 bases, and the junction held 10 bases outside the gene matches. Here the CDR3 reads CASSRTGSKPGNQPQHF. The CDR3 nucleotides read TGTGCCAGTAGTAGGACAGGGTCAAAACCGGGCAATCAGCCCCAGCATTTT.

The chain links TRBV3-1 (or the pseudogene TRBV3-2) to TRBJ1-4; TRBD1 is a possible D gene (5 bases). CDR1 is LGHDT and CDR2 is YNNKEL in the germline V gene (reference sequence). The CDR3 totals 17 residues. V lost 3 bases and J lost 10, with 24 bases in between. The DNA of the CDR3 is TGTGCCAGCAGCCAGATCGCACACAGGCTTCTAGGTGGAAAACTGTTTTTT. Translating gives CASSQIAHRLLGGKLFF.

The rearrangement joins TRBV5-1 to TRBJ2-7; D perhaps matches TRBD2 (5 bases). The CDR3 loop spans 15 amino acids. Trimming removed 7 bases from V and 2 bases from J, with 19 bases in between. CDR1 and CDR2 (germline): SGHRS, YFSETQ. CDR3 loop: CASALSGGFPYEQYF. For the CDR3, the DNA is TGCGCCAGCGCTCTAAGTGGCGGGTTCCCCTACGAGCAGTACTTC.

The rearrangement links TRBV7-3 to TRBJ2-3; no reliable D call. The CDR3 contains 13 residues. Germline V CDR1 and CDR2: SGHTA, FQGTGA. Trimming took off 5 bases at V and 2 bases at J, with 8 bases between the two ends. The CDR3 DNA reads TGTGCCAGCAGCCAGCGACTCACAGATACGCAGTATTTT. It yields the protein CASSQRLTDTQYF.

The chain employs TRBV6-5 and TRBJ2-7; TRBD2 aligns across 13 bases. V lost 0 bases and J lost 5; bases outside the gene matches: 1. The CDR3 consists of 15 residues. Germline V lookup: CDR1 MNHEY, CDR2 SVGAGI. The CDR3 DNA follows: TGTGCCAGCAGTTACTCCGGACTAGCGGGAGACGAGCAGTACTTC. Translation: CASSYSGLAGDEQYF.

The chain recombines TRBV12-5 with TRBJ1-2, with D tentatively TRBD1 (5 bases). The CDR3 is 13 amino acids. Germline V gene data show CDR1 as LGHNT and CDR2 as FRNRAP. Between the trimmed V and J ends, which lost 2 bases and 5 bases, there was a span of 9 bases. The CDR3 here is CASGLSEGYGYTF. The DNA for the CDR3 is TGTGCTAGTGGTTTGTCGGAGGGGTATGGCTACACCTTC.

V and J are TRBV19 and TRBJ1-5, with TRBD1 matching 10 bases. Germline V gene data show CDR1 as LNHDA and CDR2 as SQIVND (reference sequence). The V gene end was trimmed by 5 bases and the J gene end by 0 bases; junction bases not matched to a gene: 4. The CDR3 is made up of 16 amino acids. In DNA, the CDR3 is TGTGCCAGTAGTCCGACAGGGGGCTATAGCAATCAGCCCCAGCATTTT. As protein: CASSPTGGYSNQPQHF.

V usage is TRBV10-1 and J usage is TRBJ2-1, with TRBD1 as a possible D gene (6 bases). Germline V gene lookup returns CDR1 WNHNN and CDR2 SYGVQD (reference sequence). V shed 8 bases and J shed 5 bases, with 7 bases lying between them. CDR3 length: 11 residues. CDR3 bases: TGCGCCAGCGGACAGAACAATGAGCAGTTCTTC. Protein: CASGQNNEQFF.

The chain employs TRBV2 and TRBJ1-2; 9 bases fit TRBD1. This CDR3 contains 14 residues. Germline V gene sequence: CDR1 SNHLY, CDR2 FYNNEI. Trimming took 9 bases from V and 5 from J; bases not matched to a gene: 10. CDR3: CASTWTGEGYGYTF. The DNA of the CDR3 is TGTGCCAGTACCTGGACAGGGGAGGGGTATGGCTACACCTTC.

V and J are TRBV29-1 and TRBJ1-5; D might be TRBD1 (5 bases). Germline assignment: CDR1 SQVTM and CDR2 ANQGSEA. This CDR3 contains 13 residues. Deletions cut 5 bases from V and 3 bases from J, with 11 bases between. The CDR3 region has the DNA TGCAGCGTTCAAGGGGCAGTCAATCAGCCCCAGCATTTT. Translated, it gives CSVQGAVNQPQHF.

The gene calls are TRBV5-6 and TRBJ1-2, with 8 positions matching TRBD1. Unmatched junction bases numbered 5, after V lost 4 bases and J lost 6 bases. Germline lookup yields CDR1 SGHDT and CDR2 YYEEEE. The CDR3 totals 13 residues. In nucleotides, the CDR3 is TGTGCCAGCAGCCTAGACAGGGGACATGGCTACACCTTC. Translation gives CASSLDRGHGYTF.

The V and J genes are TRBV6-5 and TRBJ1-2; D is unresolved. Germline V CDR1 and CDR2: MNHEY, SVGAGI. The CDR3 totals 14 residues. V lost 6 bases to trimming and J lost 1 base, with 12 bases between them. The CDR3 sequence: CASSGRAFNYGYTF. The CDR3 DNA is TGTGCCAGCAGCGGGAGGGCTTTTAACTATGGCTACACCTTC.

The chain carries TRBV3-1 (or the pseudogene TRBV3-2) and TRBJ2-1, with 9 bases lining up with TRBD1. The germline CDR1 and CDR2 sequences are LGHDT and YNNKEL (reference sequence). V gave up 4 bases and J gave up 5 bases; unmatched junction bases: 3. The CDR3 sequence is 14 residues long. The chain's CDR3 is CASSPGQGNNEQFF. CDR3 coding DNA: TGTGCCAGCAGCCCCGGACAGGGGAACAATGAGCAGTTCTTC.

The chain combines TRBV7-8 with TRBJ2-2, with TRBD2 identical over 9 bases. This CDR3 has 17 residues. Per the germline V gene, CDR1 is SGHVS and CDR2 is FQNEAQ. V lost 1 base to trimming and J lost 0 bases; unmatched junction nucleotides: 3. CDR3 in DNA: TGTGCCAGCAGCTTAGTCCCTAGCGGGGCGAACACCGGGGAGCTGTTTTTT. This encodes CASSLVPSGANTGELFF.

This chain uses TRBV28 with TRBJ1-1, with 8 bases aligning to TRBD1. CDR1 is MDHEN, CDR2 SYDVKM, per germline. The CDR3 spans 15 residues. V dropped 6 bases and J dropped 4; count of bases not matched to a gene: 10. The CDR3 DNA reads as TGTGCCAGCAGCCCTCAAACAGGGGGTCTCACTGAAGCTTTCTTT. Translation gives CASSPQTGGLTEAFF.

The rearrangement uses TRBV9 and TRBJ2-7, with 10 bases aligning to TRBD2. V was pared by 4 bases and J by 3 bases, with 10 bases of the junction left unmatched. Germline values: CDR1 SGDLS, CDR2 YYNGEE. The CDR3 consists of 16 residues. CDR3 nucleotide sequence: TGTGCCAGCAGCCTAGAGGCTAGCGGGGGTAGCTACGAGCAGTACTTC. Translated, it gives CASSLEASGGSYEQYF.

The chain has TRBV10-1 and TRBJ2-7, with TRBD1 identical over 7 bases. This CDR3 has 13 amino acids. V shed 4 bases and J 4 bases; nucleotides not matched to a gene: 4. Per the germline V gene, CDR1 is WNHNN and CDR2 is SYGVQD (reference sequence). This CDR3 reads CASSGAGGYEQYF. DNA of the CDR3: TGCGCCAGCAGTGGTGCAGGGGGTTACGAGCAGTACTTC.

This sequence joins TRBV7-6 and TRBJ2-5; TRBD1 agrees at 8 bases. Trimming cost V 6 bases and J 4 bases; bases outside gene matches: 4. Germline loops: CDR1 SGHVS, CDR2 FNYEAQ. CDR3 length: 13 amino acids. CDR3 region: CASRDTGGETQYF. The CDR3 nucleotides read TGTGCCAGCAGAGACACAGGGGGAGAGACCCAGTACTTC.

This chain links TRBV6-4 with TRBJ1-3; tentatively, D is TRBD1 (6 bases). This CDR3 is built from 14 residues. V lost 7 bases and J lost 4, with 14 bases in between. Germline lookup yields CDR1 MRHNA and CDR2 SNTAGT. CDR3 residues: CASKKTGNGNTIYF. The CDR3 DNA sequence: TGTGCCAGCAAGAAAACAGGGAACGGAAACACCATATATTTT.

This chain uses TRBV5-4 with TRBJ1-2, with TRBD1 matching over 8 bases. The germline V gene has CDR1 SGHNT and CDR2 YYREEE (reference sequence). The CDR3 consists of 14 residues. J lost 2 bases, V lost 0 bases, and 0 bases had no gene match. The CDR3 here is CASSLGQGNYGYTF. In nucleotides, the CDR3 is TGTGCCAGCAGCTTGGGACAGGGGAACTATGGCTACACCTTC.

The rearrangement uses TRBV6-5 and TRBJ2-1; tentatively, D is TRBD1 (5 bases). V was cut by 5 bases and J by 4 bases, with 9 bases left in between. The germline V gene has CDR1 MNHEY and CDR2 SVGAGI. The CDR3 extends over 13 amino acids. This CDR3 is CASSTRQYNEQFF. The CDR3, as DNA: TGTGCCAGCAGTACCCGACAGTACAATGAGCAGTTCTTC.

V and J are TRBV11-1 and TRBJ2-6, with D maybe TRBD1 (6 bases). Trimming shortened V by 5 bases and J by 0 bases, and 11 bases separated the two germline ends. From germline, CDR1 is SGHAT and CDR2 FQDESV (reference sequence). This CDR3 contains 16 residues. CDR3 sequence (DNA): TGTGCCAGCAGCCAGGACAGAAACTCTGGGGCCAACGTCCTGACTTTC. This encodes CASSQDRNSGANVLTF.

J is TRBJ2-7 and V is TRBV12-3 or TRBV12-4; tentative D call: TRBD2 (6 bases). The CDR3 runs 13 residues. V was shortened by 6 bases and J by 3 bases, with 12 bases between the two germline ends. The CDR3 is CASSSGTGYEQYF. CDR3 nucleotides: TGTGCCAGCAGCTCCGGGACTGGCTACGAGCAGTACTTC.

This clone appeared once. This chain joins TRBV3-1 (or the pseudogene TRBV3-2) and TRBJ2-2, with 7 nucleotides matching TRBD1. In germline, CDR1 is LGHDT, CDR2 YNNKEL (reference sequence). V shed 6 bases, J shed 3 bases, and the junction held 7 bases outside the gene matches. CDR3 length equals 15 residues. The CDR3 bases are TGTGCCAGCAGAAAAGGGCAGGGGGACACCGGGGAGCTGTTTTTT. Protein sequence: CASRKGQGDTGELFF.

V and J are TRBV6-6 and TRBJ2-5, with 8 bases aligning to TRBD1. CDR1 and CDR2 (germline): MNHNY, SVGAGI (reference sequence). The CDR3 has 15 amino acids. Trimming cost V 5 bases and J 3 bases; bases outside gene matches: 8. The CDR3 reads CASSGRGQGKETQYF. DNA for the CDR3: TGTGCCAGCAGTGGTCGTGGACAGGGCAAAGAGACCCAGTACTTC.